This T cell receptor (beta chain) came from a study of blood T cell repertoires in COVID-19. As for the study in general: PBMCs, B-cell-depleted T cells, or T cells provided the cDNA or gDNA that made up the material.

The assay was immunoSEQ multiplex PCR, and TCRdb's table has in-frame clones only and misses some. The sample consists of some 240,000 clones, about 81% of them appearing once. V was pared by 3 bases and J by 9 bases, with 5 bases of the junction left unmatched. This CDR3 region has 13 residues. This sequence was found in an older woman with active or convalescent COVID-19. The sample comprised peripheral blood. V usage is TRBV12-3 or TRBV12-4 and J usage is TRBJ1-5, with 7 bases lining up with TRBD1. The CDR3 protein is CASSLGRGAPQHF. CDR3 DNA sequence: TGTGCCAGCAGTTTGGGCAGGGGGGCGCCCCAGCATTTT.